This paragraph covers one T cell receptor beta chain sequence. These data belong to a study of blood T cell repertoires in COVID-19. Study-wide context: There were acute and convalescent COVID-19 samples, and they came from the United States, Italy and Spain. T cells, B-cell-depleted T cells, or PBMCs supplied cDNA or gDNA.

V lost 5 bases to trimming and J lost 4 bases, with 6 bases between them. CDR3 length: 12 residues. Germline V gene sequence: CDR1 SGHAT, CDR2 FQNNGV. As handled by the study authors: Reference gene primer amplification gave estimated nucleated cell counts. Assay: immunoSEQ multiplex PCR; the TCRdb copy retains only in-frame clones and omits some. V and J calls and clone size come straight from that table; D and trimming were deduced from the DNA. The table shows around 81,000 clones, with roughly 90% occurring only once. V and J are TRBV11-2 and TRBJ2-1; D ambiguous. The receptor's source is a man aged 65-85 years with acute or convalescent COVID-19. Sequencing was done on a sample of peripheral blood. The CDR3 sequence: CASSLPYNEQFF. The CDR3 DNA reads as TGTGCCAGCAGCCTACCTTACAATGAGCAGTTCTTC.